This entry is about one T cell receptor (beta chain). Using its own MiXCR run on the 5' RACE reads, TCRdb lists one record per CDR3 protein. The sample yields around 960,000 distinct CDR3 sequences, more than 9% seen once. The CDR3 runs to 16 residues. Trimming removed 0 bases from V and 3 bases from J; junction bases left unmatched: 11. Germline CDR1 reads DFQATT; CDR2 reads SNEGSKA (reference sequence). The sample originates from a study of identical twins. This sample was also put to use in a study of yellow fever vaccine responses in identical twins.

The sequencing input was PBMCs. V is TRBV20-1 and J is TRBJ2-7; 7 nucleotides match TRBD2. The sequence derives from a woman aged 18-29 years in good health. The CDR3 DNA is TGCAGTGCTAGAGATCGACTAGCCGTTAGCTGCTACGAGCAGTACTTC. The encoded protein is CSARDRLAVSCYEQYF.